Shown below are 32 T cell receptor beta chains from a single sample sequenced in a study of blood T cell repertoires in COVID-19. Method: immunoSEQ multiplex PCR; TCRdb's copy keeps in-frame clones and lacks some. The sample lists approximately 170,000 clones, 75% to 85% occurring once. Specimen: PBMCs or T cells enriched from blood (not recorded which). The receptors come from a man aged 40-50 years who had recovered from COVID-19.

J is TRBJ2-1 and V is TRBV9; possible D gene TRBD1, 5 bases. The CDR3 is 17 amino acids. The ends were cut back, 0 bases at V and 9 bases at J, with 22 bases in the middle. Germline V CDR1 and CDR2: SGDLS, YYNGEE. The CDR3 loop is CASSVAVGRDMWAEQFF. The CDR3, as DNA: TGTGCCAGCAGCGTAGCCGTTGGCAGGGATATGTGGGCTGAGCAGTTCTTC.

A single count supports this clone. This rearrangement joins TRBV5-1 to TRBJ2-1, with a tentative D call TRBD2 (5 bases). Trimming removed 0 bases at V and 7 bases at J, with 14 bases between. The CDR3 covers 15 residues. Germline loops: CDR1 SGHRS, CDR2 YFSETQ. CDR3 nucleotides: TGCGCCAGCAGCTTGGACCCGACTACAAGGAATGAGCAGTTCTTC. It specifies CASSLDPTTRNEQFF.

The rearrangement joins TRBV3-1 (or the pseudogene TRBV3-2) to TRBJ2-2; 8 nucleotides match TRBD2. CDR1 is LGHDT and CDR2 is YNNKEL in the germline V gene (reference sequence). Trimming took 4 bases from V and 3 from J; bases not matched to a gene: 7. The CDR3 runs 16 residues. The CDR3 DNA reads TGTGCCAGCAGCCCCTCCCTACTAGCGGACACCGGGGAGCTGTTTTTT. Its protein product is CASSPSLLADTGELFF.

J is TRBJ1-2 and V is TRBV2, with 7 bases identical to TRBD1. The CDR3 length is 14 residues. The V and J ends lost 5 bases and 8 bases, in that order; junction bases with no gene match: 11. The germline gives CDR1 SNHLY, CDR2 FYNNEI. The CDR3 spells CASSRDSRLGGYTF. DNA for the CDR3: TGTGCCAGCAGTAGGGACAGCCGCCTGGGGGGCTACACCTTC.

This chain joins TRBV19 and TRBJ1-3; TRBD1 matches 7 bases. CDR1 LNHDA and CDR2 SQIVND come from the germline V gene (reference sequence). The CDR3 consists of 15 residues. V shed 10 bases, J shed 0 bases, and the junction held 9 bases outside the gene matches. CDR3 sequence (DNA): TGTGCCACCCAGGACAGGAGGTCCTCTGGAAACACCATATATTTT. Its translation: CATQDRRSSGNTIYF.

This clone rates as medium-sized (0.01 to 0.1%). The CDR3 is CASSSPSRGEYNEQFF. The CDR3 DNA is TGTGCCAGCAGTTCTCCAAGCCGGGGGGAGTACAATGAGCAGTTCTTC. This rearrangement joins TRBV6-2 or TRBV6-3 to TRBJ2-1; 7 nucleotides agree with TRBD2. V lost 4 bases to trimming and J lost 4 bases; unmatched junction nucleotides: 10. The germline V gene has CDR1 MNHEY and CDR2 SVGEGT. The CDR3 is made up of 16 amino acids.

This chain links TRBV11-2 with TRBJ2-1; the match to TRBD1 covers 9 bases. J gave up 10 bases and V 5 bases, and 9 bases lay outside the gene matches. Germline V lookup: CDR1 SGHAT, CDR2 FQNNGV. The CDR3 is made up of 14 amino acids. The CDR3 loop reads CASSADRGRWEQFF. For the CDR3, the DNA is TGTGCCAGCAGCGCAGACAGGGGGAGGTGGGAGCAGTTCTTC.

This chain joins TRBV25-1 and TRBJ1-2; 9 nucleotides match TRBD1. The V and J ends lost 3 bases and 4 bases, in that order; junction bases with no gene match: 9. The CDR3 consists of 16 residues. Germline values: CDR1 MGHDK, CDR2 SYGVNS. CDR3 loop: CASSDYPGQGFYGYTF. As DNA, the CDR3 is TGTGCCAGCAGTGATTACCCGGGACAGGGATTCTATGGCTACACCTTC.

CDR3 DNA sequence: TGTGCCAGCAGCTTAGTTGCGGAAGGTACGCAGTATTTT. As protein: CASSLVAEGTQYF. V usage is TRBV11-3 and J usage is TRBJ2-3; no clear D. The V gene lost 1 base and the J gene lost 8 bases, with 10 bases spanning the gap. The CDR3 totals 13 residues. In germline, CDR1 is SGHNT, CDR2 YENEEA. Variable domain in full (rest from reference TRBV11-3 and TRBJ2-3): EAGVVQSPRYKIIEKKQPVAFWCNPISGHNTLYWYLQNLGQGPELLIRYENEEAVDDSQLPKDRFSAERLKGVDSTLKIQPAELGDSAVYLCASSLVAEGTQYFGPGTRLTVL.

The table lists this clone with a few counts. This chain joins TRBV7-2 and TRBJ1-3; TRBD1 might be the D (5 bases). The CDR3 extends over 14 amino acids. V dropped 1 base and J dropped 12 bases, with 16 bases sitting between them. Germline assignment: CDR1 SGHTA and CDR2 FQGNSA. This CDR3 is CASSLGGTSIDIYF. The CDR3 bases are TGTGCCAGCAGCTTAGGCGGGACCTCCATTGACATATATTTT. The whole variable domain, filled in from reference TRBV7-2 and TRBJ1-3, reads GAGVSQSPSNKVTEKGKDVELRCDPISGHTALYWYRQSLGQGLEFLIYFQGNSAPDKSGLPSDRFSAERTGGSVSTLTIQRTQQEDSAVYLCASSLGGTSIDIYFGEGSWLTVV.

The V gene is TRBV5-8, the J gene TRBJ1-6, with TRBD1 matching over 7 bases. The CDR3 loop spans 17 amino acids. The germline V gene encodes CDR1 SGHTS and CDR2 YDEGEE. Unmatched junction bases numbered 14, after V lost 4 bases and J lost 7 bases. In DNA, the CDR3 is TGTGCCAGCAGCACGCACCGGGACAGTCAAGAGAATTCACCCCTCCACTTT. It translates to CASSTHRDSQENSPLHF.

This clone showed up just once. The chain joins TRBV5-1 to TRBJ1-2; 7 bases are shared with TRBD1. CDR1 SGHRS and CDR2 YFSETQ come from the germline V gene. The CDR3 has 15 amino acids. Unmatched junction bases numbered 5, after V lost 1 base and J lost 2 bases. CDR3 region: CASSLNPTGNYGYTF. The CDR3 DNA follows: TGCGCCAGCAGCTTGAATCCGACAGGGAACTATGGCTACACCTTC.

The chain recombines TRBV19 with TRBJ2-3; 16 bases align to TRBD2. J gave up 2 bases and V 8 bases, and 13 bases lay outside the gene matches. CDR1 is LNHDA and CDR2 is SQIVND in the germline V gene (reference sequence). There are 19 residues in the CDR3. CDR3 DNA sequence: TGTGCCAGTGCCGGGACTAGCGGGGGGGTGGTTATCTCCACAGATACGCAGTATTTT. Amino acid sequence: CASAGTSGGVVISTDTQYF.

V is TRBV7-9 and J is TRBJ2-2, with 7 positions matching TRBD1. Trimming cost V 6 bases and J 8 bases; bases outside gene matches: 6. CDR3 length: 13 amino acids. Germline assignment: CDR1 SEHNR and CDR2 FQNEAQ (reference sequence). The CDR3 DNA follows: TGTGCCAGCAGGCCAACAGGGGCGGGGGAGCTGTTTTTT. Its protein is CASRPTGAGELFF.

This clone was seen many times. The CDR3 DNA reads as TGTGCCTGGAGCTACGAACGAGGAGCTTTCTTT. As protein: CAWSYERGAFF. The genes are TRBV30 and TRBJ1-1; D is unclear. This CDR3 spans 11 amino acids. The V gene lost 3 bases and the J gene lost 10 bases, with 12 bases spanning the gap. The germline V gene has CDR1 GTSNPN and CDR2 SVGIG (reference sequence).

The chain uses TRBV7-2 and TRBJ2-5; 8 nucleotides match TRBD1. V lost 6 bases, J lost 3 bases, and 3 bases stayed unmatched. CDR1 is SGHTA, CDR2 FQGNSA, per germline. This CDR3 comprises 13 residues. DNA of the CDR3: TGTGCCAGCAGTTCGGACAGGGAAGAGACCCAGTACTTC. Its protein is CASSSDREETQYF.

This clone came up once. The chain is built from TRBV3-1 (or the pseudogene TRBV3-2) and TRBJ2-4; D possibly corresponds to TRBD2 (7 bases). V was cut by 0 bases and J by 1 base, with 10 bases left in between. Germline loops: CDR1 LGHDT, CDR2 YNNKEL (reference sequence). The CDR3 runs 16 residues. This CDR3 is CASSQEGGGAKNIQYF. The CDR3, as DNA: TGTGCCAGCAGCCAAGAGGGGGGGGGCGCCAAAAACATTCAGTACTTC.

The V and J genes are TRBV24-1 and TRBJ2-3; 8 bases line up with TRBD2. Germline CDR1 and CDR2: KGHDR and SFDVKD. CDR3 size: 13 residues. V lost 10 bases and J lost 6; bases outside the gene matches: 8. CDR3 loop: CATQRLALDTQYF. The CDR3 nucleotides read TGTGCCACGCAGAGACTAGCGTTGGATACGCAGTATTTT.

V usage is TRBV4-1 and J usage is TRBJ1-1; D uncertain. Germline assignment: CDR1 MGHRA and CDR2 YSYEKL. The CDR3 consists of 13 residues. V lost 0 bases to trimming and J lost 11 bases, with 13 bases between them. DNA for the CDR3: TGCGCCAGCAGCCAAGATGAGGCCCGTTGGGCTTTCTTT. Translated: CASSQDEARWAFF.

The table lists this clone with a few counts. The chain couples TRBV10-2 to TRBJ1-2; 10 bases align to TRBD1. The length of the CDR3 is 12 residues. Germline V gene data show CDR1 as WSHSY and CDR2 as SAAADI. The trim removed 5 bases at V and 8 bases at J, leaving 2 bases unmatched. CDR3 coding DNA: TGCGCCAGCAGTAGGGGACAGGGGGGCTACACCTTC. This codes for CASSRGQGGYTF.

V usage is TRBV25-1 and J usage is TRBJ2-1; 9 bases line up with TRBD1. CDR1 is MGHDK and CDR2 is SYGVNS in the germline V gene. V lost 2 bases to trimming and J lost 4 bases; unmatched junction nucleotides: 12. The CDR3 runs to 18 residues. CDR3 nucleotide sequence: TGTGCCAGCAGTGAACCACGGGCCGGGACAGGGCCGTACAATGAGCAGTTCTTC. Protein: CASSEPRAGTGPYNEQFF.

The genes are TRBV5-1 and TRBJ2-1; 13 bases fit TRBD2. The V gene end was trimmed by 4 bases and the J gene end by 7 bases; junction bases not matched to a gene: 17. In germline, CDR1 is SGHRS, CDR2 YFSETQ. The length of the CDR3 is 19 residues. For the CDR3, the DNA is TGCGCCAGCAGCCCTCGACCGTTTACGGGACTAGCGGGGAGTAATGAGCAGTTCTTC. Its protein product is CASSPRPFTGLAGSNEQFF.

This chain's CDR3 is CASSGSYLTSGGLVEQFF. The CDR3, as DNA: TGTGCCAGCAGCGGATCTTACTTGACTAGCGGGGGATTGGTTGAGCAGTTCTTC. The V and J genes are TRBV9 and TRBJ2-1; 12 positions match TRBD2. Germline V gene lookup returns CDR1 SGDLS and CDR2 YYNGEE. The length of the CDR3 is 18 residues. Trimming took 3 bases from V and 9 from J; bases not matched to a gene: 16.

A single count supports this clone. This chain links TRBV5-6 with TRBJ1-3; D remains unclear. The CDR3 covers 13 residues. Looked up from germline, CDR1 is SGHDT and CDR2 is YYEEEE. Trimming left V 4 bases short and J 3 bases short, with 8 bases between. In nucleotides, the CDR3 is TGTGCCAGCAGCCGGGAAAGTGGAAACACCATATATTTT. Translated, it gives CASSRESGNTIYF.

The chain recombines TRBV6-5 with TRBJ1-6; 8 nucleotides align to TRBD1. The J segment lost 10 bases and the V segment lost 6 bases, leaving 5 bases of the junction unmatched. This CDR3 comprises 13 residues. CDR1 is MNHEY and CDR2 is SVGAGI in the germline V gene. The CDR3 region is CASRDRVGSPLHF. In DNA form, the CDR3 reads TGTGCCAGCAGGGACAGGGTAGGGTCACCCCTCCACTTT.

The chain employs TRBV4-2 and TRBJ2-5; TRBD1 is a possible D gene (8 bases). The V end was cut by 1 base, the J end by 5 bases, with 17 bases between. CDR1 and CDR2 from the germline V gene are LGHNA and YNFKEQ. CDR3 length equals 16 residues. CDR3 amino acids: CASSQVYTGGVETQYF. The DNA for the CDR3 is TGTGCCAGCAGCCAAGTTTACACAGGGGGGGTGGAGACCCAGTACTTC.

The genes are TRBV4-1 and TRBJ1-1; possible D gene TRBD1, 5 bases. CDR1 is MGHRA and CDR2 is YSYEKL in the germline V gene. The length of the CDR3 is 16 residues. Trimming shortened V by 0 bases and J by 7 bases, and 18 bases separated the two germline ends. Written as DNA, the CDR3 is TGCGCCAGCAGCCAAGAGGGTCGGGGACTAGGTCGTGAAGCTTTCTTT. It yields the protein CASSQEGRGLGREAFF.

DNA of the CDR3: TGTGCCAGCTCATTCGACAGATACACCGGGGAGCTGTTTTTT. It translates to CASSFDRYTGELFF. The chain recombines TRBV18 with TRBJ2-2, with D perhaps matching TRBD1 (5 bases). From germline, CDR1 is KGHSH and CDR2 LQKENI. The V end lost 5 bases, the J end lost 3 bases, and 10 bases lay between the germline ends. The CDR3 covers 14 residues.

The rearrangement uses TRBV3-1 (or the pseudogene TRBV3-2) and TRBJ1-6; 7 bases line up with TRBD1. V was clipped by 1 base and J by 6 bases; unmatched bases: 6. Germline V gene sequence: CDR1 LGHDT, CDR2 YNNKEL (reference sequence). CDR3 size: 16 residues. This CDR3 reads CASSQAGAGGNSPLHF. The CDR3 coding sequence is TGTGCCAGCAGCCAAGCCGGAGCAGGGGGTAATTCACCCCTCCACTTT.

The chain employs TRBV7-3 and TRBJ1-2, with 7 positions matching TRBD1. The CDR3 contains 13 residues. V trimming: 2 bases; J trimming: 8 bases; junction bases outside the gene matches: 5. Germline V gene data show CDR1 as SGHTA and CDR2 as FQGTGA. The CDR3 protein is CASSLVQGGGYTF. CDR3 nucleotides: TGTGCCAGCAGCTTAGTCCAGGGGGGCGGCTACACCTTC.

The rearrangement joins TRBV5-1 to TRBJ2-1, with 9 bases that match TRBD2. The CDR3 has 15 amino acids. Unmatched junction bases numbered 6, after V lost 0 bases and J lost 8 bases. Germline values: CDR1 SGHRS, CDR2 YFSETQ. CDR3 sequence (DNA): TGCGCCAGCAGCTTGGTGTCTAGCGGGAACCATGAGCAGTTCTTC. It specifies CASSLVSSGNHEQFF.

The CDR3 DNA follows: TGCGCCAGCAGCCAAGGATTCTCCATCGGTCCCGGGGAGCTGTTTTTT. It codes for CASSQGFSIGPGELFF. J is TRBJ2-2 and V is TRBV4-1; D gene unclear. CDR1 and CDR2 (germline): MGHRA, YSYEKL. Trimming cost V 1 base and J 6 bases, with 15 bases left between them. This CDR3 spans 16 amino acids.